A single sample is the source of the 27 T cell receptor beta chains below, sequenced in a study of post-analysis software for immune sequencing data. Regarding the study as a whole: A few TRBV segments appeared more often in patients than in controls, and TRBV5-6, TRBV5-1 and TRBV20-1 were among these.

cDNA libraries of TCR beta carried unique molecular identifiers. MiXCR, applied by TCRdb to the PCR reads, yields one record per CDR3 protein. This sample has 150,000 to 200,000 distinct CDR3 sequences, with 30% found just once. No antigen has been identified for these receptors. The sequenced material came from blood. The origin of the receptors is a girl between 10 and 17 years old with multiple sclerosis.

This clonotype has a handful of counts. The chain joins TRBV5-5 to TRBJ2-1, with D perhaps assigned TRBD1 or TRBD2 (5 bases each). Germline lookup yields CDR1 SGHKS and CDR2 YYEKEE (reference sequence). The CDR3 consists of 16 residues. V was pared by 4 bases and J by 8 bases, with 22 bases between. The chain's CDR3 is CASSQTPPGRGDEQFF. DNA for the CDR3: TGTGCCAGCAGCCAAACGCCCCCGGGAAGGGGCGATGAGCAGTTCTTC.

The chain has TRBV12-3 or TRBV12-4 and TRBJ1-5, with D possibly matching TRBD1 (5 bases). The V gene lost 6 bases and the J gene lost 0 bases, with 9 bases spanning the gap. The CDR3 spans 14 residues. In DNA, the CDR3 is TGTGCCAGCAGCGGGGACGGTAGCAATCAGCCCCAGCATTTT. Translated: CASSGDGSNQPQHF.

This clonotype was seen at least ten times. The rearrangement uses TRBV3-1 and TRBJ2-4, with unresolved D. Germline V gene data show CDR1 as LGHDT and CDR2 as YNNKEL (reference sequence). The CDR3 sequence is 16 residues long. The V end was cut by 4 bases, the J end by 8 bases, with 21 bases between. The CDR3 bases are TGTGCCAGCAGCCCGCCGTCCTCCACGGGTGGTGACATTCAGTACTTC. Protein product: CASSPPSSTGGDIQYF. Drawing the rest from reference TRBV3-1 and TRBJ2-4, the complete variable domain is DTAVSQTPKYLVTQMGNDKSIKCEQNLGHDTMYWYKQDSKKFLKIMFSYNNKELIINETVPNRFSPKSPDKAHLNLHINSLELGDSAVYFCASSPPSSTGGDIQYFGAGTRLSVL.

The chain employs TRBV5-4 and TRBJ2-5; 9 positions agree with TRBD2. Germline V lookup: CDR1 SGHNT, CDR2 YYREEE (reference sequence). V was clipped by 6 bases and J by 2 bases; unmatched bases: 8. The CDR3 is made up of 15 amino acids. The CDR3 region has the DNA TGTGCCAGCAACTCACCCCTAGCGGGGCAAGAGACCCAGTACTTC. Residues: CASNSPLAGQETQYF.

The rearrangement links TRBV28 to TRBJ1-2, with 10 bases lining up with TRBD1. There are 14 residues in the CDR3. Trimming at V came to 8 bases and at J to 5 bases, leaving 8 bases not matched to a gene. The germline CDR1 and CDR2 sequences are MDHEN and SYDVKM. CDR3 in amino acids: CASRRDRGSYGYTF. CDR3 DNA sequence: TGTGCCAGCCGCCGGGACAGGGGATCTTATGGCTACACCTTC.

At least ten counts were recorded for this clonotype. The chain is built from TRBV7-9 and TRBJ2-3, with 9 bases aligning to TRBD1. CDR1 and CDR2 from the germline V gene are SEHNR and FQNEAQ (reference sequence). The CDR3 loop spans 14 amino acids. The V and J ends lost 5 bases and 2 bases, in that order; junction bases with no gene match: 2. CDR3 sequence reads: CASSGQGNTDTQYF. DNA for the CDR3: TGTGCCAGCAGCGGACAGGGGAACACAGATACGCAGTATTTT.

J is TRBJ1-5 and V is TRBV7-8, with a possible D match to TRBD1 (6 bases). CDR3 length: 15 amino acids. Germline CDR1 reads SGHVS; CDR2 reads FQNEAQ. The V gene lost 5 bases and the J gene lost 2 bases, with 13 bases spanning the gap. In DNA form, the CDR3 reads TGTGCCAGCAGCCCACAGGGATTGGGCAATCAGCCCCAGCATTTT. Amino acid sequence: CASSPQGLGNQPQHF.

This clonotype has a count of ten or more. The V gene is TRBV20-1, the J gene TRBJ2-3; the match to TRBD2 covers 10 bases. CDR3 length: 15 amino acids. V was clipped by 3 bases and J by 4 bases; unmatched bases: 7. Germline-derived CDR1 and CDR2 are DFQATT and SNEGSKA (reference sequence). The DNA of the CDR3 is TGCAGTGCTAGCTCAGCGGGAGGGCCAGCAGATACGCAGTATTTT. This translates into CSASSAGGPADTQYF.

In its sample, this clonotype was seen many times. The rearrangement uses TRBV29-1 and TRBJ1-2, with D uncertain. V dropped 5 bases and J dropped 8 bases, with 15 bases sitting between them. Germline V gene sequence: CDR1 SQVTM, CDR2 ANQGSEA. This CDR3 has 12 amino acids. DNA for the CDR3: TGCAGCGTTCGTGGCCCGACGGCCGGCTACACCTTC. It translates to CSVRGPTAGYTF.

Notes on this clonotype: This could be a read error, since a much larger clone is one nucleotide away. The chain has TRBV6-5 and TRBJ2-1; 8 bases are shared with TRBD2. The J call may be faulty, since TRBJ2-7 better matches the DNA end. Germline assignment: CDR1 MNHEY and CDR2 SVGAGI. This CDR3 has 15 residues. CDR3 DNA sequence: TGTGCCAGCAGTTACGGAGGACTAGCCGACAATGAGCAGTACTTC. Residues: CASSYGGLADNEQYF.

This clonotype was observed many times. The chain employs TRBV10-3 and TRBJ2-1; 11 nucleotides match TRBD2. From germline, CDR1 is ENHRY and CDR2 SYGVKD. Germline trimming cut 6 bases from V and 8 bases from J; bases unmatched to any gene: 12. There are 16 residues in the CDR3. CDR3 DNA sequence: TGTGCCATCAGCAACCTCCTAGCGGGAGGTAGGGATGAGCAGTTCTTC. Protein sequence: CAISNLLAGGRDEQFF.

In this sample, this clonotype turned up once. Since a much larger clone is just one base distant, this may be a read error. The chain recombines TRBV5-1 with TRBJ1-2; D might be TRBD1 (6 bases). V gave up 7 bases and J gave up 0 bases, with 13 bases separating them. The CDR3 runs 14 residues. Per germline, CDR1 SGHRS and CDR2 YFSETQ. The DNA for the CDR3 is TGCGCCAGCTGGGGGCAGGGTGCTAACTATGGCTACACCTTC. Its translation: CASWGQGANYGYTF.

This clonotype was detected a few times. The chain links TRBV7-2 to TRBJ2-1; 14 bases agree with TRBD2. Germline CDR1 reads SGHTA; CDR2 reads FQGNSA. V lost 5 bases to trimming and J lost 6 bases; unmatched junction nucleotides: 6. The CDR3 spans 16 residues. Written as DNA, the CDR3 is TGTGCCAGCAGCGCCCCGGGACTAGCGGGAGTCAATGAGCAGTTCTTC. Translated, it gives CASSAPGLAGVNEQFF.

About this clonotype: A clone one base away is much larger, so this may be a read error. The rearrangement joins TRBV28 to TRBJ2-7; D call uncertain. Germline V gene sequence: CDR1 MDHEN, CDR2 SYDVKM. This CDR3 has 12 residues. CDR3 amino acids: CASSSPGYEKYF. DNA for the CDR3: TGTGCCAGCAGTTCCCCAGGTTACGAGAAGTACTTC.

This clonotype showed up many times. The CDR3 sequence: CASSYLSETQYF. The CDR3 region has the DNA TGTGCCAGCAGTTATCTGTCCGAGACCCAGTACTTC. The genes are TRBV12-3 or TRBV12-4 and TRBJ2-5; D not certain. The V end was cut by 4 bases, the J end by 5 bases, with 8 bases between. The CDR3 runs to 12 residues.

This clonotype was found many times. The gene calls are TRBV27 and TRBJ2-7; 8 bases fit TRBD1. This CDR3 has 14 residues. CDR1 is MNHEY, CDR2 SMNVEV, per germline (reference sequence). The V gene end was trimmed by 6 bases and the J gene end by 4 bases; junction bases not matched to a gene: 8. Here the CDR3 DNA reads TGTGCCAGCAGCCCGGGACAGGCGTTTTACGAGCAGTACTTC. It specifies CASSPGQAFYEQYF.

The chain is built from TRBV20-1 and TRBJ2-5, with 8 nucleotides matching TRBD2. Germline assignment: CDR1 DFQATT and CDR2 SNEGSKA (reference sequence). The CDR3 spans 15 residues. V dropped 0 bases and J dropped 11; count of bases not matched to a gene: 14. The CDR3 DNA sequence: TGCAGTGCTAGAGATACAGCGGGAGCCTACAATAAGCAGTACTTC. Encoded protein: CSARDTAGAYNKQYF.

Regarding this clonotype: This sequence may be a read error, since a much larger clone differs from it by one base. The chain has TRBV6-5 and TRBJ2-7, with TRBD2 matching over 10 bases. CDR1 and CDR2 (germline): MNHEY, SVGAGI. The CDR3 sequence is 14 residues long. The J segment lost 7 bases and the V segment lost 6 bases, leaving 9 bases of the junction unmatched. The DNA of the CDR3 is TGTGCCAGCAGAACGACTAGCGGGTACAATGAGCAGTACTTC. Translated, it gives CASRTTSGYNEQYF.

The V and J genes are TRBV10-3 and TRBJ2-5; 9 nucleotides line up with TRBD1. V dropped 8 bases and J dropped 5; count of bases not matched to a gene: 9. CDR3 length equals 14 residues. Germline CDR1 reads ENHRY; CDR2 reads SYGVKD. CDR3 amino acids: CAIRGQGESETQYF. The DNA of the CDR3 is TGTGCCATCCGGGGACAGGGAGAGAGTGAGACCCAGTACTTC.

This clonotype was seen many times. The chain carries TRBV5-4 and TRBJ2-1; TRBD2 agrees at 9 bases. The CDR3 is 17 residues long. Per germline, CDR1 SGHNT and CDR2 YYREEE (reference sequence). V trimming: 0 bases; J trimming: 4 bases; junction bases outside the gene matches: 8. CDR3: CASSLVQTTSGYNEQFF. In nucleotides, the CDR3 is TGTGCCAGCAGCTTGGTCCAAACGACTAGCGGTTACAATGAGCAGTTCTTC.

The gene calls are TRBV5-1 and TRBJ2-5, with TRBD2 identical over 14 bases. J gave up 11 bases and V 3 bases, and 12 bases lay outside the gene matches. Per germline, CDR1 SGHRS and CDR2 YFSETQ. This CDR3 comprises 16 residues. The CDR3 nucleotides read TGCGCCAGCAGCTGGACTAGCGGGGGGCCCTACAATGAGCAGTACTTC. This translates into CASSWTSGGPYNEQYF.

A word on this clonotype: This may stem from a read error, because a much larger clone lies one nucleotide away. The J gene is TRBJ2-5, the V gene TRBV6-4, with D perhaps being TRBD1 or TRBD2 (6 bases each). Germline assignment: CDR1 MRHNA and CDR2 SNTAGT. The CDR3 length is 14 residues. The germline V and J ends were trimmed by 4 bases and 11 bases, with 20 bases remaining between them. The CDR3 spells CASSVGDGGNEQYF. The CDR3 nucleotides are TGTGCCAGCAGTGTCGGCGACGGGGGCAATGAGCAGTACTTC.

This clonotype was detected ten times or more. The chain has TRBV5-1 and TRBJ2-5; 9 positions agree with TRBD1. From germline, CDR1 is SGHRS and CDR2 YFSETQ. This CDR3 comprises 15 residues. V was pared by 4 bases and J by 5 bases, with 9 bases of the junction left unmatched. The CDR3 protein is CASSRDRGVKETQYF. CDR3 DNA: TGCGCCAGCAGCCGAGACAGGGGGGTCAAGGAGACCCAGTACTTC.

This clonotype was seen ten or more times. The chain joins TRBV5-1 to TRBJ2-7; D ambiguous. CDR3 length: 13 residues. Germline CDR1 is SGHRS and CDR2 is YFSETQ. V lost 0 bases to trimming and J lost 3 bases, with 7 bases between them. CDR3 bases: TGCGCCAGCAGCTTGGGGGCTCGCTACGAGCAGTACTTC. It yields the protein CASSLGARYEQYF.

There are a few counts of this clonotype. V and J are TRBV2 and TRBJ2-3; weak D call: TRBD2 (7 bases). In germline, CDR1 is SNHLY, CDR2 FYNNEI. This CDR3 is 18 amino acids long. V gave up 5 bases and J gave up 2 bases, with 23 bases separating them. CDR3 coding DNA: TGTGCCAGCAGTAGCCCCCCTGGGGGGGGCAGGGACACAGATACGCAGTATTTT. It encodes CASSSPPGGGRDTDTQYF. The entire variable domain, with the rest obtained from reference TRBV2 and TRBJ2-3, is as follows: EPEVTQTPSHQVTQMGQEVILRCVPISNHLYFYWYRQILGQKVEFLVSFYNNEISEKSEIFDDQFSVERPDGSNFTLKIRSTKLEDSAMYFCASSSPPGGGRDTDTQYFGPGTRLTVL.

This clonotype was found many times. The chain links TRBV7-9 to TRBJ2-7; possibly TRBD2 for D (6 bases). Germline CDR1 SEHNR, CDR2 FQNEAQ (reference sequence). V was shortened by 3 bases and J by 7 bases, with 16 bases between the two germline ends. This CDR3 is 14 amino acids long. For the CDR3, the DNA is TGTGCCAGCAGCTTCGGGGGACTCCCCCAGGAGCAGTACTTC. Encoded protein: CASSFGGLPQEQYF.

As for this clonotype: This could be a read error, since a much larger clone is one nucleotide away. The rearrangement joins TRBV12-3 or TRBV12-4 to TRBJ1-2; tentatively, D is TRBD1 (5 bases). The CDR3 length is 14 residues. The ends were cut back, 1 base at V and 6 bases at J, with 12 bases in the middle. DNA of the CDR3: TGTGCCAGCAGTTTAGTAGCCAGGGCGAATGGCTACACCTTC. Protein sequence: CASSLVARANGYTF.